This entry is about one TCR beta chain. This sample was included in a study of cytomegalovirus exposure and HLA in healthy donors. This CDR3 has 13 residues. Germline CDR1 MGHDK, CDR2 SYGVNS. V lost 9 bases and J 0 bases, leaving 11 bases between the germline ends. Data came from immunoSEQ multiplex PCR; TCRdb stores just in-frame clones and leaves some out. This sample yields around 99,000 clones, of which about nine tenths are seen a single time; about 2.1% belongs to the top ten. V and J are TRBV25-1 and TRBJ1-2; no reliable D call. The receptor's source is a woman aged 18 to 35 in good health and CMV-seronegative. Sequenced: PBMCs. CDR3 loop: CASAGLSNYGYTF. CDR3 bases: TGTGCCAGTGCAGGTCTCTCTAACTATGGCTACACCTTC.